A single sample is the source of the 32 T cell receptor beta chains below, sequenced in a study of T cells in Graves' hyperthyroidism and ophthalmopathy. TCR beta CDR3 regions were amplified from RNA transcripts. Researchers ran a first-round RT-PCR on the TCR CDR3 using the HTBI primer set. TCRdb re-called the multiplex PCR reads with MiXCR, one entry per CDR3 protein. Of around 280,000 distinct CDR3 sequences listed, about an eighth are singletons. The sequencing sample was made of blood. The receptors stem from a woman aged 25 to 39 with Graves' hyperthyroidism that later progressed to Graves' ophthalmopathy.

The rearrangement uses TRBV2 and TRBJ2-5; 10 positions agree with TRBD2. The CDR3 has 16 residues. Trimming took 5 bases from V and 0 from J; bases not matched to a gene: 6. Germline CDR1 SNHLY, CDR2 FYNNEI. This CDR3 is CASSPRTSGNQETQYF. In DNA, the CDR3 is TGTGCCAGCAGTCCCCGGACTAGCGGAAACCAAGAGACCCAGTACTTC.

The chain uses TRBV19 and TRBJ2-4, with D tentatively TRBD2 (6 bases). Germline lookup yields CDR1 LNHDA and CDR2 SQIVND (reference sequence). CDR3 length equals 16 residues. V lost 5 bases and J 0 bases, leaving 14 bases between the germline ends. CDR3 in amino acids: CASSWEAGPAKNIQYF. As DNA, the CDR3 is TGTGCCAGTAGTTGGGAGGCCGGTCCAGCCAAAAACATTCAGTACTTC. Drawing the rest from reference TRBV19 and TRBJ2-4, the complete variable domain is DGGITQSPKYLFRKEGQNVTLSCEQNLNHDAMYWYRQDPGQGLRLIYYSQIVNDFQKGDIAEGYSVSREKKESFPLTVTSAQKNPTAFYLCASSWEAGPAKNIQYFGAGTRLSVL.

Ten or more counts support this clonotype. V and J are TRBV25-1 and TRBJ2-7; D is ambiguous. The CDR3 has 13 residues. V lost 8 bases to trimming and J lost 0 bases, with 11 bases between them. The germline CDR1 and CDR2 sequences are MGHDK and SYGVNS. CDR3 residues: CASDDGYSYEQYF. CDR3 in DNA: TGTGCCAGCGACGACGGGTACTCCTACGAGCAGTACTTC.

The chain uses TRBV20-1 and TRBJ2-1; the D gene is possibly TRBD1 (6 bases). This CDR3 has 16 residues. From germline, CDR1 is DFQATT and CDR2 SNEGSKA (reference sequence). Trimming stripped 1 base from V and 4 bases from J, with 17 bases between. CDR3 loop: CSARATGRGIYNEQFF. The CDR3 DNA is TGCAGTGCTAGAGCTACAGGCAGGGGTATTTACAATGAGCAGTTCTTC.

This clonotype was detected many times. The chain carries TRBV20-1 and TRBJ2-7; 9 bases are a match to TRBD2. The V gene's germline CDR1 is DFQATT and CDR2 SNEGSKA (reference sequence). The J segment lost 6 bases and the V segment lost 6 bases, leaving 12 bases of the junction unmatched. The CDR3 has 14 amino acids. CDR3 sequence (DNA): TGCAGTGCCGTTGCAGGGCGGGGGGGTCTCGAGCAGTACTTC. Translation gives CSAVAGRGGLEQYF.

This clonotype was counted ten times or more. The chain carries TRBV27 and TRBJ2-7; D is possibly TRBD2 (6 bases). CDR3 length: 15 residues. V was cut by 7 bases and J by 2 bases, with 18 bases left in between. Germline V gives CDR1 MNHEY, CDR2 SMNVEV (reference sequence). The CDR3 loop is CASTWRAAGPYEQYF. As DNA, the CDR3 is TGTGCCAGCACCTGGCGGGCGGCGGGACCCTACGAGCAGTACTTC.

This clonotype was found many times. The CDR3: CASNPPGLAGVVQYF. In DNA form, the CDR3 reads TGTGCCAGCAACCCCCCGGGACTAGCGGGAGTGGTGCAGTACTTC. The chain combines TRBV6-1 with TRBJ2-7, with 14 bases matching TRBD2. Per germline, CDR1 MNHNS and CDR2 SASEGT. The V segment lost 7 bases and the J segment 9 bases; nucleotides outside the gene matches: 11. The CDR3 extends over 15 amino acids.

In this sample, this clonotype turned up many times. The chain employs TRBV28 and TRBJ1-4; no clear D gene. The CDR3 has 12 residues. Trimming pared 6 bases from V and 10 bases from J, leaving 12 bases between. CDR1 is MDHEN, CDR2 SYDVKM, per germline. The CDR3 loop is CASSTGLRKLFF. CDR3 nucleotides: TGTGCCAGCAGCACTGGACTAAGAAAACTGTTTTTT.

This clonotype appeared many times. The chain couples TRBV19 to TRBJ1-1, with D perhaps TRBD1 (6 bases). This CDR3 contains 11 residues. Deletions cut 6 bases from V and 8 bases from J, with 10 bases between. Germline loops: CDR1 LNHDA, CDR2 SQIVND (reference sequence). DNA of the CDR3: TGTGCCAGTAGCCACAGGGAAGAAGCTTTCTTT. Protein product: CASSHREEAFF.

The chain links TRBV19 to TRBJ2-5, with 8 bases matching TRBD2. With V trimmed by 3 bases and J by 5 bases, 8 bases remained unmatched. The CDR3 has 15 residues. The germline CDR1 and CDR2 sequences are LNHDA and SQIVND (reference sequence). CDR3 nucleotides: TGTGCCAGTAGTATTGCGGGGGGCAGGTTGGAGACCCAGTACTTC. Amino acids: CASSIAGGRLETQYF.

This clonotype was counted ten times or more. The V gene is TRBV7-9, the J gene TRBJ2-5, with a tentative D call TRBD2 (5 bases). Trimming cost V 1 base and J 3 bases, with 12 bases left between them. The V gene's germline CDR1 is SEHNR and CDR2 FQNEAQ (reference sequence). There are 15 residues in the CDR3. This chain's CDR3 is CASSLVWEREETQYF. CDR3 DNA: TGTGCCAGCAGCTTAGTGTGGGAGAGGGAAGAGACCCAGTACTTC.

Ten or more counts support this clonotype. This chain uses TRBV7-2 with TRBJ1-3; D is perhaps TRBD1 (5 bases). V lost 4 bases and J lost 0, with 10 bases in between. Germline V gene sequence: CDR1 SGHTA, CDR2 FQGNSA. The CDR3 is 15 residues long. DNA of the CDR3: TGTGCCAGCAGCTACCGGGACGGCTCTGGAAACACCATATATTTT. Amino acids: CASSYRDGSGNTIYF.

This clonotype has at least ten counts. J is TRBJ1-2 and V is TRBV6-1; D may be TRBD1 (5 bases). Germline loops: CDR1 MNHNS, CDR2 SASEGT. V was cut by 2 bases and J by 8 bases, with 12 bases left in between. CDR3 length: 13 amino acids. In nucleotides, the CDR3 is TGTGCCAGCAGTGAAAGGGACTCCGGGGGCTACACCTTC. It specifies CASSERDSGGYTF.

This clonotype has ten or more counts. The chain has TRBV12-3 or TRBV12-4 and TRBJ2-7, with 12 nucleotides matching TRBD1. This CDR3 has 15 residues. The J segment lost 0 bases and the V segment lost 4 bases, leaving 1 base of the junction unmatched. The CDR3 sequence is CASSWGQGASYEQYF. The CDR3, as DNA: TGTGCCAGCAGTTGGGGACAGGGGGCCTCCTACGAGCAGTACTTC.

In its sample, this clonotype was seen many times. The genes are TRBV20-1 and TRBJ2-1; D is uncertain. CDR3 length: 18 residues. Trimming removed 5 bases at V and 3 bases at J, with 26 bases between. CDR1 is DFQATT, CDR2 SNEGSKA, per germline (reference sequence). The CDR3 DNA follows: TGCAGTGCTGAAATCCATGTGGCCCCTAGAACGGACTACAATGAGCAGTTCTTC. This encodes CSAEIHVAPRTDYNEQFF.

The chain employs TRBV15 and TRBJ2-1; the match to TRBD1 covers 7 bases. CDR1 is LNHNV, CDR2 YYDKDF, per germline (reference sequence). V lost 8 bases, J lost 2 bases, and 9 bases stayed unmatched. The CDR3 is 15 residues long. The chain's CDR3 is CATSPTGAPYNEQFF. The CDR3, as DNA: TGTGCCACCTCTCCTACAGGGGCACCCTACAATGAGCAGTTCTTC. The whole variable domain, filled in from reference TRBV15 and TRBJ2-1, reads DAMVIQNPRYQVTQFGKPVTLSCSQTLNHNVMYWYQQKSSQAPKLLFHYYDKDFNNEADTPDNFQSRRPNTSFCFLDIRSPGLGDTAMYLCATSPTGAPYNEQFFGPGTRLTVL.

This clonotype has ten or more counts. The CDR3 DNA sequence: TGTGCCAGCAGAGGGGCTTTGCGGGAGACCCAGTACTTC. Translation: CASRGALRETQYF. The rearrangement links TRBV2 to TRBJ2-5; TRBD1 might be the D (5 bases). The CDR3 spans 13 residues. Trimming stripped 6 bases from V and 5 bases from J, with 13 bases between. The germline gives CDR1 SNHLY, CDR2 FYNNEI.

Only one count was recorded for this clonotype. This chain uses TRBV6-2 or TRBV6-3 with TRBJ1-1; D not resolved. The CDR3 totals 11 residues. Trimming pared 6 bases from V and 7 bases from J, leaving 9 bases between. Germline CDR1 MNHEY, CDR2 SVGEGT. The CDR3: CASSLWNEAFF. In nucleotides, the CDR3 is TGTGCCAGCAGCTTGTGGAATGAAGCTTTCTTT.

Only a few counts were recorded for this clonotype. The chain links TRBV6-1 to TRBJ1-2, with TRBD1 identical over 7 bases. The germline V gene encodes CDR1 MNHNS and CDR2 SASEGT. The CDR3 runs to 13 residues. Trimming cost V 6 bases and J 8 bases; bases outside gene matches: 9. CDR3 nucleotide sequence: TGTGCCAGCAGGGGAGACAGGGCCTGGGGCTACACCTTC. Residues: CASRGDRAWGYTF.

This clonotype was recorded many times. The chain is built from TRBV30 and TRBJ2-2; 11 bases match TRBD2. The CDR3 spans 16 residues. V shed 5 bases and J 7 bases; nucleotides not matched to a gene: 12. The germline V gene has CDR1 GTSNPN and CDR2 SVGIG (reference sequence). In nucleotides, the CDR3 is TGTGCCTGGGGCAGGACTAGCGGGTCCCTCGGCGGGGAGCTGTTTTTT. Residues: CAWGRTSGSLGGELFF.

This clonotype was counted at least ten times. The chain carries TRBV5-5 and TRBJ2-7, with 7 bases that match TRBD1. The CDR3 has 15 residues. The germline CDR1 and CDR2 sequences are SGHKS and YYEKEE (reference sequence). J lost 6 bases, V lost 4 bases, and 13 bases had no gene match. CDR3 sequence: CASSPRILTGTEQYF. DNA for the CDR3: TGTGCCAGCAGCCCCCGTATCTTGACAGGGACCGAGCAGTACTTC.

This clonotype showed up many times. The V call is TRBV6-1, the J call TRBJ2-5; D is perhaps TRBD1 (6 bases). Germline lookup yields CDR1 MNHNS and CDR2 SASEGT. The CDR3 totals 15 residues. Between the trimmed V and J ends, which lost 5 bases and 1 base, there was a span of 14 bases. The CDR3 region is CASSPDSTPQETQYF. The CDR3 nucleotides are TGTGCCAGCAGTCCGGACAGCACTCCCCAAGAGACCCAGTACTTC.

This clonotype appeared many times. The gene calls are TRBV27 and TRBJ2-7, with D unclear. V gave up 6 bases and J gave up 3 bases, with 12 bases separating them. Germline V gives CDR1 MNHEY, CDR2 SMNVEV (reference sequence). The CDR3 sequence is 13 residues long. The CDR3 region is CASSQEPYYEQYF. The CDR3, as DNA: TGTGCCAGCAGCCAGGAGCCGTACTACGAGCAGTACTTC.

The rearrangement joins TRBV15 to TRBJ1-6; 7 nucleotides align to TRBD1. Per the germline V gene, CDR1 is LNHNV and CDR2 is YYDKDF (reference sequence). This CDR3 spans 17 amino acids. The ends lost 1 base at V and 4 bases at J; junction bases unmatched: 7. Written as DNA, the CDR3 is TGTGCCACCAGCAGAGTGAAGACAGGGACTTATAATTCACCCCTCCACTTT. Encoded protein: CATSRVKTGTYNSPLHF. The whole variable domain, filled in from reference TRBV15 and TRBJ1-6, reads DAMVIQNPRYQVTQFGKPVTLSCSQTLNHNVMYWYQQKSSQAPKLLFHYYDKDFNNEADTPDNFQSRRPNTSFCFLDIRSPGLGDTAMYLCATSRVKTGTYNSPLHFGNGTRLTVT.

This clonotype was counted a single time. The gene calls are TRBV5-6 and TRBJ1-2; 7 positions agree with TRBD1. This CDR3 region has 14 residues. CDR1 is SGHDT, CDR2 YYEEEE, per germline. With V trimmed by 3 bases and J by 8 bases, 10 bases remained unmatched. CDR3 sequence reads: CASSWGQNFYGYTF. For the CDR3, the DNA is TGTGCCAGCAGCTGGGGACAGAATTTTTACGGCTACACCTTC.

This clonotype has ten or more counts. The chain recombines TRBV27 with TRBJ2-1; no clear D. The CDR3 is 15 amino acids. Trimming cost V 1 base and J 6 bases, with 13 bases left between them. Per germline, CDR1 MNHEY and CDR2 SMNVEV (reference sequence). This CDR3 is CASSLWGALGNEQFF. The CDR3 bases are TGTGCCAGCAGTTTATGGGGTGCCCTGGGCAATGAGCAGTTCTTC.

The sample holds many counts of this clonotype. The chain employs TRBV12-3 or TRBV12-4 and TRBJ1-1; D is undetermined. Deletions cut 3 bases from V and 7 bases from J, with 9 bases between. The CDR3 sequence is 12 residues long. The CDR3, as DNA: TGTGCCAGCAGTTTTGGCCTTCTTGAAGCTTTCTTT. Translating it yields CASSFGLLEAFF.

V is TRBV7-6 and J is TRBJ2-7; 8 bases are a match to TRBD1. The V gene end was trimmed by 1 base and the J gene end by 6 bases; junction bases not matched to a gene: 5. The CDR3 has 14 amino acids. The germline V gene encodes CDR1 SGHVS and CDR2 FNYEAQ. CDR3 in DNA: TGTGCCAGCAGCTTAGGACAGGGGATGACCGAGCAGTACTTC. Translating gives CASSLGQGMTEQYF.

This clonotype was recorded at least ten times. The chain combines TRBV7-2 with TRBJ2-3; D is possibly TRBD1 or TRBD2 (7 bases each). V lost 5 bases, J lost 2 bases, and 14 bases lay in between. Germline-derived CDR1 and CDR2 are SGHTA and FQGNSA. The CDR3 is 15 residues long. The CDR3 nucleotides are TGTGCCAGCAGCCCCAGGGGGGGCCTCACAGATACGCAGTATTTT. Residues: CASSPRGGLTDTQYF. The full variable domain, in which reference TRBV7-2 and TRBJ2-3 provide the parts outside the CDR3, is GAGVSQSPSNKVTEKGKDVELRCDPISGHTALYWYRQSLGQGLEFLIYFQGNSAPDKSGLPSDRFSAERTGGSVSTLTIQRTQQEDSAVYLCASSPRGGLTDTQYFGPGTRLTVL.

This clonotype was observed at least ten times. J is TRBJ2-3 and V is TRBV13; a weak D match, TRBD2 (6 bases). This CDR3 contains 16 residues. Germline V CDR1 and CDR2: PRHDT, FYEKMQ (reference sequence). The V end lost 5 bases, the J end lost 5 bases, and 20 bases lay between the germline ends. The CDR3, as DNA: TGTGCCAGCAGCCTTAACTCGGAGGGGCGCGGAGATACGCAGTATTTT. The encoded protein is CASSLNSEGRGDTQYF.

This clonotype has only a few counts. The CDR3 bases are TGTGCCAGCAGCGACGGGGGAACCGCCGGGGAGCTGTTTTTT. Encoded protein: CASSDGGTAGELFF. The rearrangement links TRBV9 to TRBJ2-2; D perhaps matches TRBD2 (6 bases). The CDR3 runs 14 residues. V was cut by 3 bases and J by 6 bases, with 12 bases left in between. Germline V gene lookup returns CDR1 SGDLS and CDR2 YYNGEE. The variable domain in full, with the rest retrieved from reference TRBV9 and TRBJ2-2, is DSGVTQTPKHLITATGQRVTLRCSPRSGDLSVYWYQQSLDQGLQFLIQYYNGEERAKGNILERFSAQQFPDLHSELNLSSLELGDSALYFCASSDGGTAGELFFGEGSRLTVL.

V gene TRBV19 combines with J gene TRBJ2-6, with unresolved D. Trimming removed 7 bases from V and 0 bases from J, with 13 bases in between. From germline, CDR1 is LNHDA and CDR2 SQIVND (reference sequence). The CDR3 length is 16 residues. For the CDR3, the DNA is TGTGCCAGTACCATAGGTACCAACTCTGGGGCCAACGTCCTGACTTTC. As protein: CASTIGTNSGANVLTF.